This TCR beta chain comes out of a study of blood T cells in healthy people across ages. The junction had 5 bases not matched to a gene; V was cut back by 3 bases and J by 4 bases. The germline V gene encodes CDR1 MGHRA and CDR2 YSYEKL. CDR3 length equals 15 residues. Primers used in a second PCR of about 6 to 11 cycles were a sample-barcoded 5' primer and a J-beta primer mix. TCRdb recomputed calls from the 5' RACE reads with MiXCR, one row per CDR3 protein. The sample lists about 800,000 distinct CDR3 sequences, 25% seen once, with more than 3% in the top ten. The same sample was also used in a study of T cells of mothers and their children. That report adds: Unrelated mother-child pairs always had slightly, but never significantly, lower normalized overlap than related pairs.

The sequenced material came from blood. V gene TRBV4-1 combines with J gene TRBJ1-2; 10 positions match TRBD1. The sequence derives from a boy aged 5-17 years in good health. CDR3 DNA: TGCGCCAGCAGCCAGGCCAGGACAGGGGGCTATGGCTACACCTTC. Translation gives CASSQARTGGYGYTF.